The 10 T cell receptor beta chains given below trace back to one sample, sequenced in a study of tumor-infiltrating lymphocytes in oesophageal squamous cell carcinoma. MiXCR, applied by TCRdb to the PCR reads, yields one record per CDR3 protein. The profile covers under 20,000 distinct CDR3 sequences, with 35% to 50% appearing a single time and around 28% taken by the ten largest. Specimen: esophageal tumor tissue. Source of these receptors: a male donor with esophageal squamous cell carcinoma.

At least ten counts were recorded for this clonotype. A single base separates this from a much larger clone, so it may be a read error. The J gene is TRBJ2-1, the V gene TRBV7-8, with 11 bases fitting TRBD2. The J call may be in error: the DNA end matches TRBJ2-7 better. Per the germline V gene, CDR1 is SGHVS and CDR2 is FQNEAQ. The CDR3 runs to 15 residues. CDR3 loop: CASSLGLAVYNEQYF. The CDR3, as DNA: TGTGCCAGCAGCCTGGGACTAGCGGTCTACAATGAGCAGTACTTC.

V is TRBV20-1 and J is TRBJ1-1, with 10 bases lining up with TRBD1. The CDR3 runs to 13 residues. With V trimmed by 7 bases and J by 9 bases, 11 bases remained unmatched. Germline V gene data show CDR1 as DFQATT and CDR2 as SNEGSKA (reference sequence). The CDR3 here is CSDSGQGGLQAFF. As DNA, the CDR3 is TGCAGTGACAGCGGACAGGGGGGATTGCAAGCTTTCTTT.

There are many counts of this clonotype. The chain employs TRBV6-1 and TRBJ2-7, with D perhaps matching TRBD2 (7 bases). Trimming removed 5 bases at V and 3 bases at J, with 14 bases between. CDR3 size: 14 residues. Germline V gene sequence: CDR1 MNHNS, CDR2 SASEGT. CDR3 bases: TGTGCCAGCAGTTTGTACAGGGAGGGCTACGAGCAGTACTTC. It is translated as CASSLYREGYEQYF.

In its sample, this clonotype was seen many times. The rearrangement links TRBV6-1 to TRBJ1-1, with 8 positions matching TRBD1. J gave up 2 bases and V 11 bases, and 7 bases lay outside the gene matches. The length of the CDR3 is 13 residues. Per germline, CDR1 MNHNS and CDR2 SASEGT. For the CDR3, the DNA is TGTGCCCCACGGGGACAGGACAACACTGAAGCTTTCTTT. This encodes CAPRGQDNTEAFF.

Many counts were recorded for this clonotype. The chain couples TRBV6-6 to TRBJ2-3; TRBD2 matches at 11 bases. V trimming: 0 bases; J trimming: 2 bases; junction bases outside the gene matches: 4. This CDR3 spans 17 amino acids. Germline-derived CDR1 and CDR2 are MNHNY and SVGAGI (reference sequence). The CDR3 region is CASSYSLAGGTTDTQYF. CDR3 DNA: TGTGCCAGCAGTTACTCCCTAGCGGGAGGCACCACAGATACGCAGTATTTT.

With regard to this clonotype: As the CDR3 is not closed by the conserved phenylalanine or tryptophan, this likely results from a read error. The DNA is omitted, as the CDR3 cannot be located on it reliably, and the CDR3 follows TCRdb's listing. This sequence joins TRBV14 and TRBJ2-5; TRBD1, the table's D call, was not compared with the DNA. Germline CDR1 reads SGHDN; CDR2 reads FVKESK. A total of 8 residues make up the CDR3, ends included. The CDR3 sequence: CASSQGGR.

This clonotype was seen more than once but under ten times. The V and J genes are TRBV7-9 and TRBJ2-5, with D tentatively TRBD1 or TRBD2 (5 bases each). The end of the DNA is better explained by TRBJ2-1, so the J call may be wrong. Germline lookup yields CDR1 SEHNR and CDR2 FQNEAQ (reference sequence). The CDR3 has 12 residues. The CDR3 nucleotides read TGTGCCAGCAGGGAGGAGGAAAGGGGACAGTTCTTC. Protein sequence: CASREEERGQFF.

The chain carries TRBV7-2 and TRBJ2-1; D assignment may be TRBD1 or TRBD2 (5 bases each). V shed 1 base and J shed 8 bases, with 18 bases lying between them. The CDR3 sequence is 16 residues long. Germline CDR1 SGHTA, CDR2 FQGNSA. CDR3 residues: CASSLGPRGTGDEQFF. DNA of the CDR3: TGTGCCAGCAGCTTAGGGCCACGGGGCACTGGGGATGAGCAGTTCTTC.

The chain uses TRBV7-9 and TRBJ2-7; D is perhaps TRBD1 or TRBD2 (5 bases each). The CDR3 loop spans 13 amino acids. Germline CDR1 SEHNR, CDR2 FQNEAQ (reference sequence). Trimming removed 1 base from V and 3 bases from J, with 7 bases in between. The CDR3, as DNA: TGTGCCAGCAGCTTAGGGGGGAACTACGAGCAGTACTTC. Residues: CASSLGGNYEQYF.

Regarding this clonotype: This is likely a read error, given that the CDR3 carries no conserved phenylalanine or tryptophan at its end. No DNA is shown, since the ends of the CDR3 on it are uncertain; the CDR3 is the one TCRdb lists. The CDR3 region is CASSRSGRSYNEQFFGP. The V and J genes are TRBV7-3 and TRBJ2-3; the table gives TRBD2 as D, unverified against the DNA. The CDR3 length equals 17 residues, ends included. Germline V CDR1 and CDR2: SGHTA, FQGTGA.